This T cell receptor (beta chain) was profiled in a study of early T cells in non-severe SARS-CoV-2 infection. Attachment of unique molecular identifiers was made to individual cDNA molecules. TCRdb used MiXCR to reprocess the 5' RACE reads, holding one entry per CDR3 protein. The profile shows tens of thousands of distinct CDR3 sequences, about 9.1% of them singletons. There are many counts of this clonotype. Deletions cut 2 bases from V and 6 bases from J, with 7 bases between. Germline V gives CDR1 SGHTA, CDR2 FQGNSA. The CDR3 runs to 13 residues. V and J are TRBV7-2 and TRBJ2-2; no reliable D call. The sequence was collected from an adult who was a healthcare worker with PCR-confirmed SARS-CoV-2 infection or an uninfected control (not recorded which). Input material: whole blood. Here the CDR3 DNA reads TGTGCCAGCAGCTTACCCCGGGCCGGGGAGCTGTTTTTT. Its protein is CASSLPRAGELFF.